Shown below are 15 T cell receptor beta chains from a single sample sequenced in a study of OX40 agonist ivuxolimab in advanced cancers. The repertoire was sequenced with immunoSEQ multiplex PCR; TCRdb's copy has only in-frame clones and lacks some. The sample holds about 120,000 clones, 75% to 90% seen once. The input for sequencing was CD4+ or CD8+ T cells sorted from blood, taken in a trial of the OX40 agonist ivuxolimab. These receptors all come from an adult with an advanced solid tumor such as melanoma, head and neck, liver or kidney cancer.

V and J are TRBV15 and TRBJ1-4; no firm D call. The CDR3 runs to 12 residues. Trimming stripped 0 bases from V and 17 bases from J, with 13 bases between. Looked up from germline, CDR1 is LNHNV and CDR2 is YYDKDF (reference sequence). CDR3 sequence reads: CATSRDGQVLFF. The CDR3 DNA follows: TGTGCCACCAGCAGAGATGGGCAGGTCCTCTTTTTT.

CDR3 nucleotide sequence: TGTGCCAGCAGTTTAGGGACAGCGAACACTGAAGCTTTCTTT. Amino acids: CASSLGTANTEAFF. This chain links TRBV28 with TRBJ1-1; 7 nucleotides agree with TRBD1. The CDR3 runs to 14 residues. The V and J ends lost 2 bases and 1 base, in that order; junction bases with no gene match: 1. CDR1 MDHEN and CDR2 SYDVKM come from the germline V gene. The variable domain in full, with the rest retrieved from reference TRBV28 and TRBJ1-1, is DVKVTQSSRYLVKRTGEKVFLECVQDMDHENMFWYRQDPGLGLRLIYFSYDVKMKEKGDIPEGYSVSREKKERFSLILESASTNQTSMYLCASSLGTANTEAFFGQGTRLTVV.

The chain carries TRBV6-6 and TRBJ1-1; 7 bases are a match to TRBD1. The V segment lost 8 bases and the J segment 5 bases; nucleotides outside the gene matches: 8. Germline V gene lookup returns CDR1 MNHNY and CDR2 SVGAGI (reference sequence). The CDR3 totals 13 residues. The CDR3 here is CASYRGPGTEAFF. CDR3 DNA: TGTGCCAGCTATAGGGGGCCGGGGACTGAAGCTTTCTTT.

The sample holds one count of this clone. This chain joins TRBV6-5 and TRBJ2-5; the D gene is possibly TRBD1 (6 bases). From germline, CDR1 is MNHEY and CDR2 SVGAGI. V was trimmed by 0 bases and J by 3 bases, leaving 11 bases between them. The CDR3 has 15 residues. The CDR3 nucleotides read TGTGCCAGCAGTTACTCGAGGGACACCAAAGAGACCCAGTACTTC. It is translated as CASSYSRDTKETQYF.

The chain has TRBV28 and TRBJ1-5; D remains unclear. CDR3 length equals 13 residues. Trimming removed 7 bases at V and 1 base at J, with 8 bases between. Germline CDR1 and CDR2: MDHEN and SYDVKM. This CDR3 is CASISSSNQPQHF. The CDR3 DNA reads TGTGCCAGCATCTCCTCGAGCAATCAGCCCCAGCATTTT.

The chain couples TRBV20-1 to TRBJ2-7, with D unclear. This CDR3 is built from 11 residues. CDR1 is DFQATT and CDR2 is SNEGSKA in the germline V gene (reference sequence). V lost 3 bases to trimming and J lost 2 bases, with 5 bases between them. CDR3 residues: CSASEAYEQYF. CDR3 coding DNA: TGCAGTGCTAGTGAAGCCTACGAGCAGTACTTC.

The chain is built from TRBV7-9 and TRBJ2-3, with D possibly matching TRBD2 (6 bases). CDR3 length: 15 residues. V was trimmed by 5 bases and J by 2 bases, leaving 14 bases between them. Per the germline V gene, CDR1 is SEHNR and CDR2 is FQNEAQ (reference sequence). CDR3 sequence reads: CASSPRGTYTDTQYF. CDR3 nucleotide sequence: TGTGCCAGCAGCCCACGGGGGACTTACACAGATACGCAGTATTTT.

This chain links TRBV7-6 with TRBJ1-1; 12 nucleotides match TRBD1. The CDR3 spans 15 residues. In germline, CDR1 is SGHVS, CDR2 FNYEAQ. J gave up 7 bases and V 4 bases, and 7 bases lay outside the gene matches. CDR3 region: CASSYRDRGPDEAFF. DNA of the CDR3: TGTGCCAGCAGCTACCGGGACAGGGGGCCTGATGAAGCTTTCTTT.

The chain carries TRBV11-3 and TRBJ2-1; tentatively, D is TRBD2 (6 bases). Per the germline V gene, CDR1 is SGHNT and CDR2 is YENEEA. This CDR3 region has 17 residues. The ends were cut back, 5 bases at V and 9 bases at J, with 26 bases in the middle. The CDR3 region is CASSKVGGAGLVSEQFF. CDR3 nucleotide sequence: TGTGCCAGCAGCAAAGTTGGCGGGGCAGGGCTGGTAAGTGAGCAGTTCTTC.

The CDR3: CASSIGTVSNQPQHF. CDR3 DNA sequence: TGTGCCAGTAGTATCGGAACGGTTAGCAATCAGCCCCAGCATTTT. The gene calls are TRBV19 and TRBJ1-5; D gene unclear. Trimming cost V 3 bases and J 0 bases, with 9 bases left between them. Germline CDR1 is LNHDA and CDR2 is SQIVND (reference sequence). The CDR3 is 15 amino acids.

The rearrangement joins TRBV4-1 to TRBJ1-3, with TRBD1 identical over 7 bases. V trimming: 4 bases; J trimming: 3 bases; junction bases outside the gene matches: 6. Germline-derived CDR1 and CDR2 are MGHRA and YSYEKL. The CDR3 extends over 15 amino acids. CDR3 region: CASSPGRQGGNTIYF. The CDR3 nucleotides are TGCGCCAGCAGCCCGGGGAGACAGGGTGGAAACACCATATATTTT.

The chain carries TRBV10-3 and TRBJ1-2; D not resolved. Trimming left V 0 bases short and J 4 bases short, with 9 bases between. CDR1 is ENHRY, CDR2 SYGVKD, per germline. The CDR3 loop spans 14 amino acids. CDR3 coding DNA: TGTGCCATCAGTGAGTCGACGGGTGCCTATGGCTACACCTTC. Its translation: CAISESTGAYGYTF.

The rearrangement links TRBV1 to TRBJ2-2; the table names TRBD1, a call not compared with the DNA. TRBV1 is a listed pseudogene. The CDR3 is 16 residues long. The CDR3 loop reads CTSSHGDSANTGELFF. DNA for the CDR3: TGCACCAGCAGCCATGGGGACAGCGCAAACACCGGGGAGCTGTTTTTT.

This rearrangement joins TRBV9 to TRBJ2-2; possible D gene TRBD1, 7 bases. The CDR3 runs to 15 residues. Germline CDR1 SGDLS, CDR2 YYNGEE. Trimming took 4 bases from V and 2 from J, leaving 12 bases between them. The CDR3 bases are TGTGCCAGCAGCCCGCGGGACAGAAACACCGGGGAGCTGTTTTTT. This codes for CASSPRDRNTGELFF.

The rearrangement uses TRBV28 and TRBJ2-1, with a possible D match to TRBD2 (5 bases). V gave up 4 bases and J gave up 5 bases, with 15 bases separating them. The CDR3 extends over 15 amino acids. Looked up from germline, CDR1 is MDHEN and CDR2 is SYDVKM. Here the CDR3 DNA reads TGTGCCAGCAGTTCTTCCGGGGAAGGGAACAATGAGCAGTTCTTC. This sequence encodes CASSSSGEGNNEQFF.